Listed below are T cell receptor beta chains from one sample, sequenced in a study of monozygotic twins with inflammatory bowel disease. Reprocessing the 5' RACE reads, TCRdb reports a single entry for every CDR3 protein and omits DNA. Recorded for this sample: 200,000 to 250,000 distinct CDR3 sequences. Sequenced material: blood. The receptors were gathered from a human donor with ulcerative colitis or Crohn's disease, or a healthy co-twin of an affected twin (not recorded which). CDR3s include the opening cysteine and the closing phenylalanine or tryptophan. Fields, in order: J gene, V gene, CDR3 protein.

>TRBJ2-3|TRBV10-3
CAIMKRGGTDTQYF
>TRBJ2-3|TRBV12-5
CASGSGTSDTDTQYF
>TRBJ1-5|TRBV7-6
CASSSGGHQPQHF
>TRBJ1-2|TRBV7-9
CASSLRQGIDSYTF
>TRBJ1-1|TRBV7-2
CASSFQGLGTEAFF
>TRBJ2-3|TRBV7-8
CASSFNRDTQYF
>TRBJ2-7|TRBV18
CASSPPNDLYEQYF
>TRBJ2-3|TRBV20-1
CSARVSGGPDTQYF
>TRBJ2-7|TRBV20-1
CSAPQTSGSRQQYF
>TRBJ2-2|TRBV29-1
CSSGTGATGELFF
>TRBJ2-7|TRBV7-2
CASSLVARALYEQYF
>TRBJ1-2|TRBV10-3
CAIRGPANYGYTF
>TRBJ1-2|TRBV5-5
CASSEGGSVNYGYTF
>TRBJ1-4|TRBV20-1
CSAREFVRGREKLFF
>TRBJ2-1|TRBV20-1
CSALRASDEQFF
>TRBJ1-2|TRBV19
CASSDGSRVDYGYTF
>TRBJ2-1|TRBV15
CATSRLGGGMSSYNEQFF
>TRBJ1-5|TRBV2
CASSQTGVNQPQHF
>TRBJ2-5|TRBV27
CASSPVGATETQYF
>TRBJ2-1|TRBV5-1
CASSLYRGRGDEQFF
>TRBJ2-6|TRBV18
CASSPLLLSGANVLTF
>TRBJ2-6|TRBV5-5
CASTRLAATGANVLTF
>TRBJ2-1|TRBV5-1
CASKTDLAGGPGNEQFF
>TRBJ1-2|TRBV20-1
CSARANAFGYGYTF
>TRBJ2-1|TRBV7-2
CASSYTTSSYNEQFF
>TRBJ2-6|TRBV11-2
CASSLGFPPGANVLTF
>TRBJ1-1|TRBV29-1
CSVVPGQGRGEAFF
>TRBJ1-2|TRBV10-3
CAISGRQGSNGYTF
>TRBJ2-2|TRBV25-1
CASSEWAAGGTGELFF
>TRBJ2-1|TRBV24-1
CATSAVAGGIYNEQFF
>TRBJ2-7|TRBV12-3/TRBV12-4
CASSAHRVRYEQYF
>TRBJ1-4|TRBV15
CATSINRGLNEKLFF
>TRBJ2-1|TRBV9
CASSVPGSSYNEQFF
>TRBJ1-1|TRBV5-1
CASSLVHPNTEAFF
>TRBJ1-3|TRBV12-3/TRBV12-4
CASREKGLTSSGNTIYF
>TRBJ2-1|TRBV18
CASSPPARYNEQFF
>TRBJ2-3|TRBV4-1
CASSQGLGTQYF